These 18 T cell receptor beta chains were all obtained from the same sample, sequenced in a study of Graves' ophthalmopathy and Graves' hyperthyroidism. CDR3 regions of TCR beta were amplified from RNA transcripts. The workflow started with a first-round RT-PCR run with HTBI primers and then moved on to a second-round multiplex PCR. TCRdb re-derived calls from the multiplex PCR reads in MiXCR, one entry per CDR3 protein. Found here are 170,000 or so distinct CDR3 sequences, approximately 38% of them singletons; the top ten hold around 5.5%. The sequenced material came from peripheral blood. All receptors come from a woman aged 40 to 55 with Graves' ophthalmopathy.

This clonotype appeared many times. The V and J genes are TRBV6-1 and TRBJ2-3, with D possibly being TRBD1 (5 bases). The CDR3 spans 13 residues. Germline CDR1 and CDR2: MNHNS and SASEGT. Trimming removed 8 bases from V and 3 bases from J, with 12 bases in between. The CDR3 nucleotides are TGTGCCAGCTCTACAGGTGGTACAGATACGCAGTATTTT. It is translated as CASSTGGTDTQYF.

About this clonotype: An end of the junction differs from the germline gene, which may be a read error. V gene TRBV5-1 combines with J gene TRBJ2-2, with 13 bases identical to TRBD2. Germline assignment: CDR1 SGHRS and CDR2 YFSETQ. This CDR3 has 15 residues. DNA of the CDR3: TGCGCCAGCAGCTTCGGGACTAGCGGGACGGGGGAGCTGGTTTTT. It encodes CASSFGTSGTGELVF.

This clonotype has a count of ten or more. V usage is TRBV3-1 and J usage is TRBJ1-1; D not resolved. Germline CDR1 is LGHDT and CDR2 is YNNKEL (reference sequence). The V end lost 2 bases, the J end lost 1 base, and 5 bases lay between the germline ends. The CDR3 is 13 amino acids. For the CDR3, the DNA is TGTGCCAGCAGCCAAAATACGAACACTGAAGCTTTCTTT. Its protein product is CASSQNTNTEAFF.

This clonotype was recorded at least ten times. This sequence joins TRBV19 and TRBJ2-7; D unclear. CDR3 length equals 18 residues. V was shortened by 2 bases and J by 3 bases, with 23 bases between the two germline ends. CDR1 is LNHDA and CDR2 is SQIVND in the germline V gene (reference sequence). For the CDR3, the DNA is TGTGCCAGTAGTATATTGTTCAGTGAAGGATCTGTGCGCTACGAGCAGTACTTC. Translated, it gives CASSILFSEGSVRYEQYF.

In this sample, this clonotype turned up many times. The V gene is TRBV27, the J gene TRBJ2-5; weak D call: TRBD1 (6 bases). The CDR3 has 13 residues. V was shortened by 5 bases and J by 2 bases, with 9 bases between the two germline ends. The V gene's germline CDR1 is MNHEY and CDR2 SMNVEV (reference sequence). CDR3 sequence (DNA): TGTGCCAGCAGTACGGACAGACAAGAGACCCAGTACTTC. It is translated as CASSTDRQETQYF.

The sample holds a few counts of this clonotype. This chain links TRBV6-2 or TRBV6-3 with TRBJ2-7, with TRBD1 identical over 7 bases. This CDR3 region has 15 residues. CDR1 is MNHEY, CDR2 SVGEGT, per germline. The junction had 12 bases not matched to a gene; V was cut back by 7 bases and J by 3 bases. The CDR3 is CASIKAGTASYEQYF. The DNA for the CDR3 is TGTGCCAGCATCAAGGCCGGGACAGCTAGCTACGAGCAGTACTTC.

The J gene is TRBJ1-3, the V gene TRBV12-3 or TRBV12-4, with a weak D call TRBD1 (6 bases). V lost 7 bases and J 3 bases, leaving 19 bases between the germline ends. The CDR3 spans 16 residues. The CDR3 is CASTELVGGLGNTIYF. The CDR3 nucleotides read TGTGCCAGCACCGAACTCGTAGGGGGGCTTGGAAACACCATATATTTT.

Ten or more counts support this clonotype. The V gene is TRBV28, the J gene TRBJ2-7; D ambiguous. The CDR3 contains 12 residues. V lost 6 bases and J lost 5, with 11 bases in between. Germline V gives CDR1 MDHEN, CDR2 SYDVKM. CDR3 DNA sequence: TGTGCCAGCAGCCGGCCACCCGACGAGCAGTACTTC. Amino acid sequence: CASSRPPDEQYF.

This clonotype appeared many times. The rearrangement links TRBV4-1 to TRBJ1-2; maybe TRBD1 (6 bases). Looked up from germline, CDR1 is MGHRA and CDR2 is YSYEKL. V was clipped by 2 bases and J by 3 bases, with 10 bases between them. The CDR3 has 14 amino acids. CDR3: CASSQRGGDYGYTF. In DNA, the CDR3 is TGCGCCAGCAGCCAAAGGGGGGGCGACTATGGCTACACCTTC.

This clonotype was observed many times. J is TRBJ2-6 and V is TRBV20-1; D is perhaps TRBD1 (5 bases). This CDR3 contains 16 residues. Germline CDR1 is DFQATT and CDR2 is SNEGSKA (reference sequence). Trimming pared 5 bases from V and 0 bases from J, leaving 14 bases between. CDR3 DNA sequence: TGCAGTGCTGGACACCGAAGGACCTCTGGGGCCAACGTCCTGACTTTC. This codes for CSAGHRRTSGANVLTF.

This clonotype has at least ten counts. This chain uses TRBV6-5 with TRBJ1-1; TRBD1 matches 7 bases. The V gene end was trimmed by 1 base and the J gene end by 1 base; junction bases not matched to a gene: 6. The germline V gene encodes CDR1 MNHEY and CDR2 SVGAGI. The CDR3 has 16 amino acids. CDR3 region: CASSYFNSGGNTEAFF. CDR3 in DNA: TGTGCCAGCAGTTACTTTAACTCAGGGGGGAACACTGAAGCTTTCTTT.

In this sample, this clonotype turned up many times. The chain has TRBV7-9 and TRBJ2-6; 8 bases align to TRBD1. The CDR3 is made up of 17 amino acids. The J segment lost 2 bases and the V segment lost 4 bases, leaving 7 bases of the junction unmatched. Germline loops: CDR1 SEHNR, CDR2 FQNEAQ (reference sequence). The DNA of the CDR3 is TGTGCCAGCAGCTACCGGGACAGGATTACTGGGGCCAACGTCCTGACTTTC. The encoded protein is CASSYRDRITGANVLTF. The variable domain in full, with the rest retrieved from reference TRBV7-9 and TRBJ2-6, is DTGVSQNPRHKITKRGQNVTFRCDPISEHNRLYWYRQTLGQGPEFLTYFQNEAQLEKSRLLSDRFSAERPKGSFSTLEIQRTEQGDSAMYLCASSYRDRITGANVLTFGAGSRLTVL.

The V gene is TRBV7-9, the J gene TRBJ1-6, with 9 bases that match TRBD1. V dropped 5 bases and J dropped 9; count of bases not matched to a gene: 8. CDR1 SEHNR and CDR2 FQNEAQ come from the germline V gene (reference sequence). The CDR3 is 15 residues long. The CDR3 DNA reads as TGTGCCAGCAGCCCCCGGGACAGGGAGAGTTCACCCCTCCACTTT. It codes for CASSPRDRESSPLHF.

This clonotype was recorded many times. This sequence joins TRBV20-1 and TRBJ1-2, with TRBD1 as a possible D gene (6 bases). The V gene's germline CDR1 is DFQATT and CDR2 SNEGSKA (reference sequence). This CDR3 has 15 residues. The ends were cut back, 2 bases at V and 2 bases at J, with 15 bases in the middle. The CDR3 DNA is TGCAGTGCTAGAACCACAAAGGGGGAAAACTATGGCTACACCTTC. Translated, it gives CSARTTKGENYGYTF.

The sample holds many counts of this clonotype. A much bigger clone sits one base away, suggesting this may be a read error. Without the conserved terminal phenylalanine or tryptophan, this CDR3 likely stems from a read error. This chain uses TRBV2 with TRBJ1-1; perhaps TRBD1 as D (6 bases). Germline V gene data show CDR1 as SNHLY and CDR2 as FYNNEI. The CDR3 runs 13 residues. The germline V and J ends were trimmed by 5 bases and 1 base, with 8 bases remaining between them. CDR3: CASSYRANTEAFL. CDR3 nucleotides: TGTGCCAGCAGTTACAGGGCGAACACTGAAGCTTTCCTT.

This clonotype has just a few counts. This chain joins TRBV6-2 or TRBV6-3 and TRBJ2-2; D call uncertain. Per germline, CDR1 MNHEY and CDR2 SVGEGT. The CDR3 spans 16 residues. The V end lost 6 bases, the J end lost 1 base, and 15 bases lay between the germline ends. The CDR3 DNA reads TGTGCCAGCAGCGGCCGGGCCAGTTGGAACACCGGGGAGCTGTTTTTT. It encodes CASSGRASWNTGELFF.

The rearrangement links TRBV6-2 or TRBV6-3 to TRBJ2-7; no firm D call. CDR3 size: 15 residues. V lost 2 bases and J 6 bases, leaving 17 bases between the germline ends. Germline V lookup: CDR1 MNHEY, CDR2 SVGEGT. The DNA of the CDR3 is TGTGCCAGCAGTTACGGTATAGGGCTTTTGGGCGAGCAGTACTTC. This gives the protein CASSYGIGLLGEQYF.

In this sample, this clonotype turned up many times. The chain couples TRBV27 to TRBJ1-6; D unclear. The ends were cut back, 2 bases at V and 5 bases at J, with 10 bases in the middle. CDR3 size: 15 residues. The V gene's germline CDR1 is MNHEY and CDR2 SMNVEV (reference sequence). The CDR3 spells CASSLEGDHNSPLHF. Here the CDR3 DNA reads TGTGCCAGCAGTTTAGAAGGAGACCATAATTCACCCCTCCACTTT.